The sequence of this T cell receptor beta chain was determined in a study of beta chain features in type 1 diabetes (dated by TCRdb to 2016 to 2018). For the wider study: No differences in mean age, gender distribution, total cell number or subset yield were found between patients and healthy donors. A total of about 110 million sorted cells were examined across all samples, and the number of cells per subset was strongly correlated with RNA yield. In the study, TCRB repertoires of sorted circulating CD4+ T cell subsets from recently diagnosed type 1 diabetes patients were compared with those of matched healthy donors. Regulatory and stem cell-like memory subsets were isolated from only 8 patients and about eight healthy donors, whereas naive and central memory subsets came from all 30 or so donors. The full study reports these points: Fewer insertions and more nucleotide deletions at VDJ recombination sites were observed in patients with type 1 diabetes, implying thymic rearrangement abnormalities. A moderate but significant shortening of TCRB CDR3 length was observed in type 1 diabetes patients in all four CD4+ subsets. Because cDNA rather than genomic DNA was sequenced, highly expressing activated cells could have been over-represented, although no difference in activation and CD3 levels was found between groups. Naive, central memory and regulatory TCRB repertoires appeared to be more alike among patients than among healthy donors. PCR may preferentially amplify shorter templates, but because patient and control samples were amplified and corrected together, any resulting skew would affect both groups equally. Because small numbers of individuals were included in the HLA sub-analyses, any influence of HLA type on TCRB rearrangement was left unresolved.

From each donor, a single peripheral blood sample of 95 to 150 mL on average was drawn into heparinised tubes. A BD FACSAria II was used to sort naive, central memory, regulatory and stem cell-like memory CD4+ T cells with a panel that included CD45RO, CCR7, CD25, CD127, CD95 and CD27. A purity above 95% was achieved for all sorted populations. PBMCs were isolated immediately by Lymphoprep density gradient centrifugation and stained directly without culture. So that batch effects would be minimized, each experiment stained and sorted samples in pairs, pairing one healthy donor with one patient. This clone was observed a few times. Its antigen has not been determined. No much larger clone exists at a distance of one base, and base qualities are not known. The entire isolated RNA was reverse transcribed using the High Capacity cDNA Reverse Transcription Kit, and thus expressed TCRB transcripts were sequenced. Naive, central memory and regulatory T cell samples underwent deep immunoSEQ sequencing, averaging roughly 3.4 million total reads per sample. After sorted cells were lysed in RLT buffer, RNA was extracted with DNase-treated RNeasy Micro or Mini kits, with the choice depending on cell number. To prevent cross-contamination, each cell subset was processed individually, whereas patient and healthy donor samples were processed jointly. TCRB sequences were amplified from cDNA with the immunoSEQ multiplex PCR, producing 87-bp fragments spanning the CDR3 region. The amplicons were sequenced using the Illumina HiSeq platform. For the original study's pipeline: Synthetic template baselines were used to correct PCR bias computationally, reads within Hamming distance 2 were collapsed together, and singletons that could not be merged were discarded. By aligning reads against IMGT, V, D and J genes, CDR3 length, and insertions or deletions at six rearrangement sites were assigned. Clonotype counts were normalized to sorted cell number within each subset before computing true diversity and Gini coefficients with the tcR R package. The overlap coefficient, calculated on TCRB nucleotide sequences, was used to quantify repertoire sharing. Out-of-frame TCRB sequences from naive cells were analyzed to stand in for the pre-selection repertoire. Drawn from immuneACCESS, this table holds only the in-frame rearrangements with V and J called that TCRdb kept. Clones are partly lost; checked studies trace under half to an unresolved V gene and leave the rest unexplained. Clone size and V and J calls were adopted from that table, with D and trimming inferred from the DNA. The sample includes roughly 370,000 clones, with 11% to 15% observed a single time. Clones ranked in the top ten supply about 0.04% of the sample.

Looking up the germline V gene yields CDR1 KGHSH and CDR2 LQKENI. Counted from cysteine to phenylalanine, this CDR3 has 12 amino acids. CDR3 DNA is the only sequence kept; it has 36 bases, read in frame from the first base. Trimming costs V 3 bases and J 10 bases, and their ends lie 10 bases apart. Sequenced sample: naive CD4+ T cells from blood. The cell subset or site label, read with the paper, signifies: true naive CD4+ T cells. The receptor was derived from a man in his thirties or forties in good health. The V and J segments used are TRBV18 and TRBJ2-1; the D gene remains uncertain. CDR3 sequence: CASSPFNREQFF. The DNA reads TGTGCCAGCTCACCTTTCAACCGGGAGCAGTTCTTC.